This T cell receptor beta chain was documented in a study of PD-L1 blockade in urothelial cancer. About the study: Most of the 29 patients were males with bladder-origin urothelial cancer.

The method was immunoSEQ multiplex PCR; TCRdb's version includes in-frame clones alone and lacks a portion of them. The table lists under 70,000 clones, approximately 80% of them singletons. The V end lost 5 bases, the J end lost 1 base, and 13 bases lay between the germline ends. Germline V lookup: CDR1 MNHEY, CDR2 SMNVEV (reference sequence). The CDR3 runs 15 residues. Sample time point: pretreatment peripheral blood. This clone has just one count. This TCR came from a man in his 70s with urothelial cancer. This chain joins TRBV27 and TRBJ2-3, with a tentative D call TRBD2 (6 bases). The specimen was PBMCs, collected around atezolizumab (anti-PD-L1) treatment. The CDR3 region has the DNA TGTGCCAGCAGTACGTGGGAGGCCCGCACAGATACGCAGTATTTT. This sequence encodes CASSTWEARTDTQYF.